The next 20 T cell receptor beta chains were all read from a single sample in a study of blood T cell repertoires in COVID-19. The data were produced by immunoSEQ multiplex PCR, yet TCRdb's version contains in-frame clones alone and is incomplete. Of around 250,000 clones in the sample, approximately 90% are singletons; the top ten hold approximately 1.2%. The sample comprised PBMCs or T cells enriched from blood (not recorded which). These receptors came from a human donor in a cohort exposed to, infected with or recovered from COVID-19 (not recorded which). The donor label of this sample is uncertain.

The chain joins TRBV7-9 to TRBJ1-2; D is unclear. The V end was cut by 5 bases, the J end by 4 bases, with 17 bases between. This CDR3 comprises 15 residues. Germline values: CDR1 SEHNR, CDR2 FQNEAQ (reference sequence). This chain's CDR3 is CASSPPRHLIYGYTF. The CDR3 region has the DNA TGTGCCAGCAGCCCCCCCCGACACCTGATCTATGGCTACACCTTC.

The chain joins TRBV20-1 to TRBJ1-2; the D is unclear. Trimming pared 6 bases from V and 7 bases from J, leaving 6 bases between. The CDR3 sequence is 9 residues long. The V gene's germline CDR1 is DFQATT and CDR2 SNEGSKA (reference sequence). CDR3 in DNA: TGCAGTGCCGGGAGTGGCTACACCTTC. It translates to CSAGSGYTF.

This clone turned up a few times. The chain has TRBV27 and TRBJ1-2; 9 positions agree with TRBD1. The germline gives CDR1 MNHEY, CDR2 SMNVEV (reference sequence). V lost 6 bases and J lost 3; bases outside the gene matches: 8. The CDR3 extends over 15 amino acids. In DNA, the CDR3 is TGTGCCAGCAGACCCGGGACAGGGTATGACTATGGCTACACCTTC. Its translation: CASRPGTGYDYGYTF.

The chain employs TRBV7-2 and TRBJ1-5, with D tentatively TRBD1 (5 bases). Germline V lookup: CDR1 SGHTA, CDR2 FQGNSA. CDR3 length: 15 amino acids. V was pared by 1 base and J by 4 bases, with 11 bases between. In nucleotides, the CDR3 is TGTGCCAGCAGCTTAGGGTCAGGGAATAATCAGCCCCAGCATTTT. This sequence encodes CASSLGSGNNQPQHF.

Only a few counts were recorded for this clone. The chain is built from TRBV27 and TRBJ1-2, with D possibly being TRBD1 (5 bases). Germline V CDR1 and CDR2: MNHEY, SMNVEV (reference sequence). V was clipped by 5 bases and J by 8 bases, with 15 bases between them. This CDR3 has 13 amino acids. The CDR3 DNA reads TGTGCCAGCAGTAAAGGACACAGCTTCGGCTACACCTTC. It specifies CASSKGHSFGYTF.

V usage is TRBV7-9 and J usage is TRBJ1-5; TRBD1 matches 8 bases. This CDR3 contains 16 residues. CDR1 is SEHNR, CDR2 FQNEAQ, per germline (reference sequence). Trimming at V came to 5 bases and at J to 1 base, leaving 7 bases not matched to a gene. This chain's CDR3 is CASSGTTGASNQPQHF. Here the CDR3 DNA reads TGTGCCAGCAGCGGCACGACAGGGGCCAGCAATCAGCCCCAGCATTTT.

The chain recombines TRBV7-2 with TRBJ1-2; 7 bases are a match to TRBD1. J was trimmed by 4 bases and V by 2 bases; bases with no gene match: 7. The germline CDR1 and CDR2 sequences are SGHTA and FQGNSA. The CDR3 extends over 15 amino acids. The CDR3 DNA sequence: TGTGCCAGCAGCTTAAGGGGACAGTACGGCTATGGCTACACCTTC. Protein product: CASSLRGQYGYGYTF.

The chain recombines TRBV19 with TRBJ1-2; 7 bases match TRBD1. Germline values: CDR1 LNHDA, CDR2 SQIVND (reference sequence). J lost 0 bases, V lost 6 bases, and 4 bases had no gene match. The CDR3 runs 14 residues. CDR3 sequence: CASSRTGANYGYTF. CDR3 nucleotides: TGTGCCAGTAGCCGGACAGGTGCTAACTATGGCTACACCTTC.

This clone has only one observation. The chain couples TRBV12-3 or TRBV12-4 to TRBJ1-3; D remains ambiguous. The CDR3 runs 13 residues. V was trimmed by 6 bases and J by 4 bases, leaving 10 bases between them. CDR3 bases: TGTGCCAGCAGCGGAGGGTGGGGAAACACCATATATTTT. It encodes CASSGGWGNTIYF.

The chain has TRBV3-1 (or the pseudogene TRBV3-2) and TRBJ1-1; perhaps TRBD1 as D (6 bases). Trimming stripped 4 bases from V and 3 bases from J, with 18 bases between. The CDR3 is 16 amino acids. Per the germline V gene, CDR1 is LGHDT and CDR2 is YNNKEL (reference sequence). CDR3: CASSPTGGLFDTEAFF. The CDR3 DNA reads as TGTGCCAGCAGCCCTACGGGGGGGCTGTTCGACACTGAAGCTTTCTTT.

The V gene is TRBV10-3, the J gene TRBJ1-1, with 8 positions matching TRBD1. The length of the CDR3 is 13 residues. CDR1 ENHRY and CDR2 SYGVKD come from the germline V gene. J was trimmed by 6 bases and V by 7 bases; bases with no gene match: 7. Written as DNA, the CDR3 is TGTGCCATCAACCCAGGACAGGGCCCTGAAGCTTTCTTT. Protein product: CAINPGQGPEAFF.

The rearrangement uses TRBV7-8 and TRBJ1-1; D remains ambiguous. The CDR3 is 14 residues long. V lost 1 base, J lost 0 bases, and 6 bases lay in between. Per germline, CDR1 SGHVS and CDR2 FQNEAQ. CDR3 in DNA: TGTGCCAGCAGCTTAGGTCTGTTGAACACTGAAGCTTTCTTT. Protein: CASSLGLLNTEAFF.

The rearrangement links TRBV10-1 to TRBJ2-5; D gene ambiguous. Germline lookup yields CDR1 WNHNN and CDR2 SYGVQD (reference sequence). CDR3 size: 18 residues. The V end was cut by 10 bases, the J end by 0 bases, with 27 bases between. CDR3 sequence: CATQIRPLGANDQETQYF. CDR3 nucleotide sequence: TGCGCCACCCAAATCCGCCCCCTTGGAGCCAACGACCAAGAGACCCAGTACTTC.

This clone was detected once. J is TRBJ1-5 and V is TRBV24-1; weak D call: TRBD1 (5 bases). The CDR3 runs to 14 residues. V was trimmed by 4 bases and J by 5 bases, leaving 11 bases between them. Looked up from germline, CDR1 is KGHDR and CDR2 is SFDVKD. The CDR3 here is CATSERQYHQPQHF. The CDR3 nucleotides are TGTGCCACCAGTGAAAGACAGTATCATCAGCCCCAGCATTTT.

The chain joins TRBV11-2 to TRBJ2-2; 8 positions match TRBD1. Germline assignment: CDR1 SGHAT and CDR2 FQNNGV. The CDR3 sequence is 15 residues long. With V trimmed by 5 bases and J by 4 bases, 6 bases remained unmatched. For the CDR3, the DNA is TGTGCCAGCAGCCCCCGGACAGGGAGCACCGGGGAGCTGTTTTTT. This sequence encodes CASSPRTGSTGELFF. Drawing the rest from reference TRBV11-2 and TRBJ2-2, the complete variable domain is EAGVAQSPRYKIIEKRQSVAFWCNPISGHATLYWYQQILGQGPKLLIQFQNNGVVDDSQLPKDRFSAERLKGVDSTLKIQPAKLEDSAVYLCASSPRTGSTGELFFGEGSRLTVL.

The chain joins TRBV2 to TRBJ1-2; D is unclear. The CDR3 is made up of 14 amino acids. The ends were cut back, 6 bases at V and 1 base at J, with 12 bases in the middle. Per the germline V gene, CDR1 is SNHLY and CDR2 is FYNNEI. In nucleotides, the CDR3 is TGTGCCAGCAGGGACTCGAGGGTTAACTATGGCTACACCTTC. Its translation is CASRDSRVNYGYTF.

The rearrangement uses TRBV6-5 and TRBJ1-1; D is uncertain. This CDR3 has 14 amino acids. Germline V gene data show CDR1 as MNHEY and CDR2 as SVGAGI. Trimming took off 8 bases at V and 4 bases at J, with 17 bases between the two ends. CDR3 amino acids: CASAPGLGVTEAFF. DNA of the CDR3: TGTGCCAGCGCTCCTGGACTCGGGGTCACTGAAGCTTTCTTT.

This sequence joins TRBV6-5 and TRBJ2-7; 10 positions match TRBD1. Germline V CDR1 and CDR2: MNHEY, SVGAGI. CDR3 length: 15 amino acids. V was clipped by 4 bases and J by 2 bases; unmatched bases: 5. The CDR3 loop reads CASSSRDRGTYEQYF. The DNA of the CDR3 is TGTGCCAGCAGTTCCCGGGACAGGGGTACCTACGAGCAGTACTTC.

The chain carries TRBV18 and TRBJ1-6; D is perhaps TRBD1 (5 bases). V was trimmed by 6 bases and J by 0 bases, leaving 15 bases between them. In germline, CDR1 is KGHSH, CDR2 LQKENI. The CDR3 spans 17 residues. The CDR3 reads CASSRERQSSYNSPLHF. The CDR3 DNA sequence: TGTGCCAGCTCTCGGGAGCGACAGAGCTCCTATAATTCACCCCTCCACTTT. Complete variable domain (other parts from reference TRBV18 and TRBJ1-6): NAGVMQNPRHLVRRRGQEARLRCSPMKGHSHVYWYRQLPEEGLKFMVYLQKENIIDESGMPKERFSAEFPKEGPSILRIQQVVRGDSAAYFCASSRERQSSYNSPLHFGNGTRLTVT.

This chain connects TRBV4-2 to TRBJ2-3; TRBD2 might be the D (6 bases). Germline V CDR1 and CDR2: LGHNA, YNFKEQ. The CDR3 runs to 12 residues. V lost 3 bases to trimming and J lost 9 bases, with 10 bases between them. CDR3 sequence (DNA): TGTGCCAGCAGCCATGAGGAGGGGACGCAGTATTTT. Its protein is CASSHEEGTQYF.